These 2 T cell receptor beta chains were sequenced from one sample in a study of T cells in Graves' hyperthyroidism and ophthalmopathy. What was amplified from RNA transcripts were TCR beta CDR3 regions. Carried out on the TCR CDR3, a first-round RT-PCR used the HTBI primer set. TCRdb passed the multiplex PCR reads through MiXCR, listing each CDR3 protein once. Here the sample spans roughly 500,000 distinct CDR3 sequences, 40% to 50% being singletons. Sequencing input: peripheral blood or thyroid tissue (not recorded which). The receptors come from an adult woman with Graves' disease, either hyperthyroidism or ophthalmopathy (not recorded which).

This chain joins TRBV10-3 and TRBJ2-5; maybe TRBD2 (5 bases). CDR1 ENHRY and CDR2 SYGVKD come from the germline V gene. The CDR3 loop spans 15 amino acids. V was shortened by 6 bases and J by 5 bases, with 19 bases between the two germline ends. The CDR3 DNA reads TGTGCCATCAGGACGGTCGGGAATGACGGGGAGACCCAGTACTTC. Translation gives CAIRTVGNDGETQYF.

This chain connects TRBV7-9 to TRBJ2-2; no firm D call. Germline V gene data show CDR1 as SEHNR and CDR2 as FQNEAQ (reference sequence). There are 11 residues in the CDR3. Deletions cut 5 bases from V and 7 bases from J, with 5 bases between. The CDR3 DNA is TGTGCCAGCAGCGCTAGCGGGGAGCTGTTTTTT. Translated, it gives CASSASGELFF.